The present T cell receptor beta chain was sequenced within a study of identical twins. Each CDR3 protein is one row after TCRdb ran MiXCR on the 5' RACE reads. This sample yields 450,000 or so distinct CDR3 sequences, of which 20% to 30% are seen a single time; about 3% belongs to the top ten. Trimming removed 8 bases from V and 7 bases from J, with 11 bases in between. Germline V lookup: CDR1 SGHVT, CDR2 SQSDAQ. There are 12 residues in the CDR3. These data also featured in a second study, about T cells expressing NK-cell markers. That publication notes: NKG2C+ dominant clonotypes from more than 5 donors made up roughly 1.0-7.0% of CD8+ T cells. These clonotypes, the leaders elsewhere, also led the CD3+CD56-NKG2C+ fraction in a handful of donors. Specificity for HCMV among expanded NKG2C+ T cell clones was not established.

What was sequenced was CD4+ T cells sorted from blood. The TCR comes from a woman between 18 and 29 years old in good health. V gene TRBV7-4 combines with J gene TRBJ1-4; no definite D call. In DNA form, the CDR3 reads TGTGCCAGCCTCCGGGAGGGTGAAAAACTGTTTTTT. Translating gives CASLREGEKLFF.